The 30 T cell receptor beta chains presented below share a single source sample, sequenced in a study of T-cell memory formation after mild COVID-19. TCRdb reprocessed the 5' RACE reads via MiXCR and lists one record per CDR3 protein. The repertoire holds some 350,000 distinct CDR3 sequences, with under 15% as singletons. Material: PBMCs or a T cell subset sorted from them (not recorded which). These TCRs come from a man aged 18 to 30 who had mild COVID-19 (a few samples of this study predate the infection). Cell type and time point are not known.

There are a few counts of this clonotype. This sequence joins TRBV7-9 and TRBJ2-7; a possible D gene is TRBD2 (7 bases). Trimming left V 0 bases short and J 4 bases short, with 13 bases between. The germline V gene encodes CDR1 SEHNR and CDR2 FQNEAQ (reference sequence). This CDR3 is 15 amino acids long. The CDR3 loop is CASSLANGGAYEQYV. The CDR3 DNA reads TGTGCCAGCAGCTTAGCGAATGGGGGGGCGTACGAGCAGTACGTC.

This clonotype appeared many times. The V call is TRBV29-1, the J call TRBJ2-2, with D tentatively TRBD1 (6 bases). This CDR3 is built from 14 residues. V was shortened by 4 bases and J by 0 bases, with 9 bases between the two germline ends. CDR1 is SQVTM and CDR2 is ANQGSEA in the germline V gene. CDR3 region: CSVADSSNTGELFF. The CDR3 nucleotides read TGCAGCGTTGCGGACAGTTCGAACACCGGGGAGCTGTTTTTT.

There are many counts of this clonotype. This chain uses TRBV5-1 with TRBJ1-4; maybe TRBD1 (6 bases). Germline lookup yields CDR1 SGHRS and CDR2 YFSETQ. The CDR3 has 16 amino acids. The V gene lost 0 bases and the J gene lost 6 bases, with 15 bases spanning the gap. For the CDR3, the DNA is TGCGCCAGCAGCTTGGGGACAGTCTTGAATGATGAAAAACTGTTTTTT. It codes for CASSLGTVLNDEKLFF.

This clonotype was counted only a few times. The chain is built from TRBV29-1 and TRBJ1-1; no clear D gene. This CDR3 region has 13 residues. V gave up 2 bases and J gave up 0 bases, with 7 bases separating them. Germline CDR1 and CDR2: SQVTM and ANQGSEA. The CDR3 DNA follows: TGCAGCGTTGAAAGAAACATGAACACTGAAGCTTTCTTT. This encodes CSVERNMNTEAFF.

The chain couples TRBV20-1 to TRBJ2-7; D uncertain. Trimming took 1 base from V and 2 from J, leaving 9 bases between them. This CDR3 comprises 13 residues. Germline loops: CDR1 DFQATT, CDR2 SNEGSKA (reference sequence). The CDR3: CSARGQSTYEQYV. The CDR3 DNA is TGCAGTGCTAGAGGGCAGTCCACCTACGAGCAGTACGTC.

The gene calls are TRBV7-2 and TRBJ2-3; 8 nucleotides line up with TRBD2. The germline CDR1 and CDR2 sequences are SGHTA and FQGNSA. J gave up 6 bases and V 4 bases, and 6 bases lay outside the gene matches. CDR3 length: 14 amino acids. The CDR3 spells CASSYYRLADTQYF. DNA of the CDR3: TGTGCCAGCAGCTACTATCGACTAGCGGATACGCAGTATTTT. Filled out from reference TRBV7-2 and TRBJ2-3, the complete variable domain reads GAGVSQSPSNKVTEKGKDVELRCDPISGHTALYWYRQSLGQGLEFLIYFQGNSAPDKSGLPSDRFSAERTGGSVSTLTIQRTQQEDSAVYLCASSYYRLADTQYFGPGTRLTVL.

DNA of the CDR3: TGTGCCAGCAGACGGGACAGGGGGAACGAGCAGTACTTC. It codes for CASRRDRGNEQYF. V gene TRBV6-5 combines with J gene TRBJ2-7, with 11 positions matching TRBD1. The CDR3 totals 13 residues. V was clipped by 6 bases and J by 5 bases; unmatched bases: 3. CDR1 is MNHEY, CDR2 SVGAGI, per germline.

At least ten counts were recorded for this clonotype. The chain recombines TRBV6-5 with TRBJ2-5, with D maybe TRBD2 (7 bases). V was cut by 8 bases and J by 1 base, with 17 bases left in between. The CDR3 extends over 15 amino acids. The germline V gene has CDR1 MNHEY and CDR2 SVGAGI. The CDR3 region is CASQGYRGGQETQYF. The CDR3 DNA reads TGTGCCAGCCAGGGTTATAGGGGGGGCCAAGAGACCCAGTACTTC.

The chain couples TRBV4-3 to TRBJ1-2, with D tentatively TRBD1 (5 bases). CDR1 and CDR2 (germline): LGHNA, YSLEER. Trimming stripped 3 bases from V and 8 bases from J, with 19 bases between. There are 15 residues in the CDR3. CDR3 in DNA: TGCGCCAGCAGCCAGACCTCATGGGGCTCCTCCGGCTACACCTTC. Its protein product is CASSQTSWGSSGYTF.

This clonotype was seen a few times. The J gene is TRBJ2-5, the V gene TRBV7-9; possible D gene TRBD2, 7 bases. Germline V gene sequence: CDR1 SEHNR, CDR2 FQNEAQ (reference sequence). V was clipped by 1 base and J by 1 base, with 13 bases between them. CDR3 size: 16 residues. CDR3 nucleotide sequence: TGTGCCAGCAGCTTAGGCGGCGGGGGCCCCCAAGAGACCCAGTACTTC. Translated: CASSLGGGGPQETQYF.

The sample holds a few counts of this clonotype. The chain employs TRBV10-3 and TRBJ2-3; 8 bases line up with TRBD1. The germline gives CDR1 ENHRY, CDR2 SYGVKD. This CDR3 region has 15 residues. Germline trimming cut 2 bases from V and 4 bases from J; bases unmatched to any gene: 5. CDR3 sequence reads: CAISEGQGRADTQYF. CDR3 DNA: TGTGCCATCAGTGAGGGACAGGGTAGGGCAGATACGCAGTATTTT.

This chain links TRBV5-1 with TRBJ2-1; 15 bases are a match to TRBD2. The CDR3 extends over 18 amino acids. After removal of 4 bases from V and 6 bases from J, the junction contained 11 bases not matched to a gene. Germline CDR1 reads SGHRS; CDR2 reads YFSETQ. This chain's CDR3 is CASSPVPGLAGGPNEQFF. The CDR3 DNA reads TGCGCCAGCAGCCCTGTCCCGGGACTAGCGGGGGGCCCCAATGAGCAGTTCTTC.

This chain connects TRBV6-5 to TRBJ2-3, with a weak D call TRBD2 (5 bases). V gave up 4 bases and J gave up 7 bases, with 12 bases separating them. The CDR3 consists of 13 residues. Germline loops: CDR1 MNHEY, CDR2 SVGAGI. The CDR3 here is CASSFGLLNTQYF. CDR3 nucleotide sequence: TGTGCCAGCAGTTTCGGACTTCTAAATACGCAGTATTTT.

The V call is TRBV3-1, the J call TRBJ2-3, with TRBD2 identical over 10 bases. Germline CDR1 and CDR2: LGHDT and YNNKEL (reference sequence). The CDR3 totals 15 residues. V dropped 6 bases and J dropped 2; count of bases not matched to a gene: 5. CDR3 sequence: CASRSTSGYTDTQYF. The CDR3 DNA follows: TGTGCCAGCAGGTCGACTAGCGGGTACACAGATACGCAGTATTTT.

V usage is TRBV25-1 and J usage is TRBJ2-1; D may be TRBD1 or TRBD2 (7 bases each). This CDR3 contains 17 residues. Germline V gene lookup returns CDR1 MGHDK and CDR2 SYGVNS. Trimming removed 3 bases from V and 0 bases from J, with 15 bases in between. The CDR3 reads CASSEPRGGGSYNEQFF. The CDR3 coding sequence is TGTGCCAGCAGTGAGCCCAGGGGGGGGGGCTCCTACAATGAGCAGTTCTTC. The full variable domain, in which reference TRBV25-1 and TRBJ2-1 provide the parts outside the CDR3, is EADIYQTPRYLVIGTGKKITLECSQTMGHDKMYWYQQDPGMELHLIHYSYGVNSTEKGDLSSESTVSRIRTEHFPLTLESARPSHTSQYLCASSEPRGGGSYNEQFFGPGTRLTVL.

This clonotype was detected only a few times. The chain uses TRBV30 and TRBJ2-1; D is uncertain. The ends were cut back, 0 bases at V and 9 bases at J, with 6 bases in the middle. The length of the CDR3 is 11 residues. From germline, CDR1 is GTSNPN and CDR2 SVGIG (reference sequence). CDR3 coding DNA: TGTGCCTGGAGTGTTAGGATTGAGCAGTTCTTC. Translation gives CAWSVRIEQFF. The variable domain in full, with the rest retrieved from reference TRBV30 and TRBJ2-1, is SQTIHQWPATLVQPVGSPLSLECTVEGTSNPNLYWYRQAAGRGLQLLFYSVGIGQISSEVPQNLSASRPQDRQFILSSKKLLLSDSGFYLCAWSVRIEQFFGPGTRLTVL.

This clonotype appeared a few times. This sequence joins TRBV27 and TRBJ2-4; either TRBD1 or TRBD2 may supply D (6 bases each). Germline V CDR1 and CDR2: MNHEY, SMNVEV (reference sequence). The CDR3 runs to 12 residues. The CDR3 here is CSSGGRGNIQYF. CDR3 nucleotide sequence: TGTTCATCTGGGGGGCGCGGAAACATTCAGTACTTC.

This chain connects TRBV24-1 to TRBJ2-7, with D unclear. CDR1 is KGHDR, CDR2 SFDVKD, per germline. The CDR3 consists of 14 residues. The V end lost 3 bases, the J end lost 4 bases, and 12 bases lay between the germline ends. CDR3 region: CATSDPRYGYEQYF. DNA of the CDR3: TGTGCCACCAGTGATCCAAGATATGGTTACGAGCAGTACTTC.

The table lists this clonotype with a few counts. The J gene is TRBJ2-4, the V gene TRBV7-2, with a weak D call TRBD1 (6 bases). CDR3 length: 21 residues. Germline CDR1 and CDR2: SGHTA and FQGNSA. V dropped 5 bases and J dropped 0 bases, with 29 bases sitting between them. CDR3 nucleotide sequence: TGTGCCAGCAGCCCGTCCAGTTACCGGGACACTCGCGGGTTAGCCAAAAACATTCAGTACTTC. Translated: CASSPSSYRDTRGLAKNIQYF. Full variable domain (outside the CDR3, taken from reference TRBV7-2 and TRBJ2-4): GAGVSQSPSNKVTEKGKDVELRCDPISGHTALYWYRQSLGQGLEFLIYFQGNSAPDKSGLPSDRFSAERTGGSVSTLTIQRTQQEDSAVYLCASSPSSYRDTRGLAKNIQYFGAGTRLSVL.

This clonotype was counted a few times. The CDR3 bases are TGTGCCAGCAGAATGACCCCTTTCTACGAGCAGTACTTC. Protein product: CASRMTPFYEQYF. The chain recombines TRBV12-3 or TRBV12-4 with TRBJ2-7; no definite D call. Trimming cost V 6 bases and J 3 bases, with 12 bases left between them. The CDR3 sequence is 13 residues long.

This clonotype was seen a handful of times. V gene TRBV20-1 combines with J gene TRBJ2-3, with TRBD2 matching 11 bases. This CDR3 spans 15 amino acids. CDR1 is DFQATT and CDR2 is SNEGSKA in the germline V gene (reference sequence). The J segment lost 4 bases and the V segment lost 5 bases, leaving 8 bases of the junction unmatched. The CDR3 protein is CSAGRLAGSPDTQYF. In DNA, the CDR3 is TGCAGTGCTGGTAGACTAGCGGGGTCTCCAGATACGCAGTATTTT.

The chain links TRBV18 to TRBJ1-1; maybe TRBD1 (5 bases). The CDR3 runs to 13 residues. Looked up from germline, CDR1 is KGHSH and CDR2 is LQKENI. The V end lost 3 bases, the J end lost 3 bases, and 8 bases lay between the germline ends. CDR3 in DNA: TGTGCCAGCTCACCCGGGGGTCACACTGAAGCTTTCTTT. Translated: CASSPGGHTEAFF.

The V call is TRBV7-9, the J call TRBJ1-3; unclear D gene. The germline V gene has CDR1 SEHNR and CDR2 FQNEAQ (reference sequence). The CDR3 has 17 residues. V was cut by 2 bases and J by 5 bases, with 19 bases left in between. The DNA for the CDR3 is TGTGCCAGCAGCTTAAAGGGCCCGAAAGACGGCAGAAACACCATATATTTT. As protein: CASSLKGPKDGRNTIYF.

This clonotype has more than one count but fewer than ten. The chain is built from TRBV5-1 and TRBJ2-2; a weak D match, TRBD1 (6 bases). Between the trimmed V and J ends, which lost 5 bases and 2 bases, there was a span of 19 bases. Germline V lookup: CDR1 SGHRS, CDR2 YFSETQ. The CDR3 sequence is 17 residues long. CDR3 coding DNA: TGCGCCAGCAGAAGCGGACAGTCATGGCGTAACACCGGGGAGCTGTTTTTT. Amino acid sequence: CASRSGQSWRNTGELFF.

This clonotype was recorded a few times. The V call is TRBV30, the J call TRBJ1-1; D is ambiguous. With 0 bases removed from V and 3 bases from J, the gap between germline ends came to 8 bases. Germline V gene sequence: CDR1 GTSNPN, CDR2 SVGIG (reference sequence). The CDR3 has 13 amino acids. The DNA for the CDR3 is TGTGCCTGGAGTGTCGATGGGGACACTGAAGCTTTCTTT. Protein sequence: CAWSVDGDTEAFF.

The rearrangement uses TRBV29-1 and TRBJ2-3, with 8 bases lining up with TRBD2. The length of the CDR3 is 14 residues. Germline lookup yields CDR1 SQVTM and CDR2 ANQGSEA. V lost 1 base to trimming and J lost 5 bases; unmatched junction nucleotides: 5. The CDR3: CSVEVTGGRDTQYF. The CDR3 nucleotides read TGCAGCGTTGAAGTAACGGGGGGGAGAGATACGCAGTATTTT.

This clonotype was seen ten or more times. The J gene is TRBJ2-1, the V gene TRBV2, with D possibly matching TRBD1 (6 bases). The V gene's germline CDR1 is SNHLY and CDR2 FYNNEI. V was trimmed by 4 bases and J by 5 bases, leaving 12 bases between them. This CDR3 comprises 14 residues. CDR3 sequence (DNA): TGTGCCAGCAGTGTATGGGGGCGAAACAATGAGCAGTTCTTC. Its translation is CASSVWGRNNEQFF.

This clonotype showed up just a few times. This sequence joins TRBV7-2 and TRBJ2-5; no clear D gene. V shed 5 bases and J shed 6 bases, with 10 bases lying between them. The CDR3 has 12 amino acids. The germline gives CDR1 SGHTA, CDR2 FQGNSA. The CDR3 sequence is CASSLTGQTQYF. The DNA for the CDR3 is TGTGCCAGCAGCCTCACTGGACAGACCCAGTACTTC.

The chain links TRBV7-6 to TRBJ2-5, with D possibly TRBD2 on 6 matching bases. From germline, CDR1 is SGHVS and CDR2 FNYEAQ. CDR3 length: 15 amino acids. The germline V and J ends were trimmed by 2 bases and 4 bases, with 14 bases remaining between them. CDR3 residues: CASSLKVEGRETQYF. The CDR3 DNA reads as TGTGCCAGCAGCTTAAAGGTGGAGGGTCGAGAGACCCAGTACTTC.

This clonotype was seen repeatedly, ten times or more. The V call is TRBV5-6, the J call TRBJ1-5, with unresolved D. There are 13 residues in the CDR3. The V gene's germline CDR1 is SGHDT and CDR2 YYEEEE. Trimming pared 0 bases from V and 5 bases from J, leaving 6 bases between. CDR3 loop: CASSLGGDQPQHF. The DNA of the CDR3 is TGTGCCAGCAGCTTGGGTGGGGATCAGCCCCAGCATTTT.